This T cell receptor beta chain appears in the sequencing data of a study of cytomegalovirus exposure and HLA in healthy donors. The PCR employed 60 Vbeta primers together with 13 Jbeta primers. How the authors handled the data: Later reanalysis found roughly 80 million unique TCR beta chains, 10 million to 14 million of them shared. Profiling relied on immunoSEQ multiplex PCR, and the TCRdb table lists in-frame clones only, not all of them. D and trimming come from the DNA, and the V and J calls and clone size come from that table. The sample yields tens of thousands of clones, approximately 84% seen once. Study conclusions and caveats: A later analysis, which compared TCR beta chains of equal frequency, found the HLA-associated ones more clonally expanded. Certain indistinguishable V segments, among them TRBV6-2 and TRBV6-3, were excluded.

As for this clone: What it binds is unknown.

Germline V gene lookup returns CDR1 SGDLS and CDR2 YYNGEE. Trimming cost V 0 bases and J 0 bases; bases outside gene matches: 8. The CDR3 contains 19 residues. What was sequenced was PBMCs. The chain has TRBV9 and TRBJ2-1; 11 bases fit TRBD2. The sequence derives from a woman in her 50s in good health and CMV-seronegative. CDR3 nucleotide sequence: TGTGCCAGCAGCGTAGTAACTAGCGGGGGCCTTAGCTCCTACAATGAGCAGTTCTTC. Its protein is CASSVVTSGGLSSYNEQFF. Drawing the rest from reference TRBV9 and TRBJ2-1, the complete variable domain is DSGVTQTPKHLITATGQRVTLRCSPRSGDLSVYWYQQSLDQGLQFLIQYYNGEERAKGNILERFSAQQFPDLHSELNLSSLELGDSALYFCASSVVTSGGLSSYNEQFFGPGTRLTVL.